The 17 T cell receptor beta chains presented below share a single source sample, sequenced in a study of T cell repertoires in cytomegalovirus infection. TCRdb independently ran MiXCR on the reads; one entry per CDR3 protein. The sample yields some 300,000 distinct CDR3 sequences, about 9.2% seen once. The sequencing input was PBMCs. All receptors come from a human donor in good health (CMV status not recorded). Some clones in this sample may be carry-over from other donors' samples.

This clonotype was detected many times. V gene TRBV7-2 combines with J gene TRBJ2-4; D not certain. The length of the CDR3 is 17 residues. V was shortened by 2 bases and J by 0 bases, with 14 bases between the two germline ends. Germline values: CDR1 SGHTA, CDR2 FQGNSA. The CDR3 nucleotides are TGTGCCAGCAGCTTAATGAGGACCCCCGCAGCCAAAAACATTCAGTACTTC. Its protein product is CASSLMRTPAAKNIQYF.

The chain carries TRBV20-1 and TRBJ1-2, with a possible D match to TRBD1 (6 bases). V was cut by 0 bases and J by 3 bases, with 14 bases left in between. The CDR3 spans 15 residues. Germline values: CDR1 DFQATT, CDR2 SNEGSKA (reference sequence). CDR3 residues: CSARDRRGVDYGYTF. The CDR3 DNA follows: TGCAGTGCTAGAGATCGGAGGGGGGTCGACTATGGCTACACCTTC.

The sample holds many counts of this clonotype. The genes are TRBV20-1 and TRBJ1-4; 12 bases match TRBD1. Per the germline V gene, CDR1 is DFQATT and CDR2 is SNEGSKA (reference sequence). Trimming removed 0 bases from V and 4 bases from J; junction bases left unmatched: 3. The CDR3 loop spans 16 amino acids. The CDR3 protein is CSARDRDRGHNEKLFF. CDR3 sequence (DNA): TGCAGTGCTAGAGATAGGGACAGGGGGCATAATGAAAAACTGTTTTTT.

This clonotype was seen ten or more times. This chain connects TRBV20-1 to TRBJ1-2; no firm D call. This CDR3 has 13 amino acids. Deletions cut 4 bases from V and 6 bases from J, with 15 bases between. Germline-derived CDR1 and CDR2 are DFQATT and SNEGSKA (reference sequence). The CDR3 sequence is CSATLEQRNGYTF. The CDR3 DNA follows: TGCAGTGCTACCCTGGAACAGAGGAATGGCTACACCTTC.

This clonotype was counted at least ten times. The chain uses TRBV14 and TRBJ1-1; D is uncertain. The germline gives CDR1 SGHDN, CDR2 FVKESK. V was trimmed by 0 bases and J by 5 bases, leaving 31 bases between them. The CDR3 has 21 amino acids. For the CDR3, the DNA is TGTGCCAGCAGCCAAGATGGCGGTGTTGTTTATGACGTCCTTGAGGGAACTGAAGCTTTCTTT. Its protein is CASSQDGGVVYDVLEGTEAFF.

This clonotype was found many times. This chain uses TRBV20-1 with TRBJ2-3; no firm D call. V was pared by 1 base and J by 3 bases, with 8 bases between. This CDR3 spans 13 amino acids. CDR1 and CDR2 (germline): DFQATT, SNEGSKA (reference sequence). This chain's CDR3 is CSARVVLTDTQYF. The CDR3 DNA is TGCAGTGCTAGAGTGGTTTTGACAGATACGCAGTATTTT.

This clonotype was counted many times. The rearrangement joins TRBV29-1 to TRBJ2-7; the D call may be TRBD1 or TRBD2 (5 bases each). The CDR3 loop spans 12 amino acids. V was trimmed by 4 bases and J by 6 bases, leaving 13 bases between them. The germline V gene encodes CDR1 SQVTM and CDR2 ANQGSEA. CDR3 sequence (DNA): TGCAGCGTTGCCGGGACGGGGCGCGAGCAGTACTTC. It is translated as CSVAGTGREQYF.

The table lists this clonotype with many counts. The genes are TRBV12-3 or TRBV12-4 and TRBJ2-7; perhaps D is TRBD1 or TRBD2 (5 bases each). Trimming took off 6 bases at V and 3 bases at J, with 12 bases between the two ends. The length of the CDR3 is 13 residues. In nucleotides, the CDR3 is TGTGCCAGCAGGGGGGACGGCAGCTACGAGCAGTACGTC. Protein sequence: CASRGDGSYEQYV.

The chain has TRBV20-1 and TRBJ1-2, with unresolved D. CDR3 length: 13 residues. Germline loops: CDR1 DFQATT, CDR2 SNEGSKA (reference sequence). The V gene lost 6 bases and the J gene lost 0 bases, with 11 bases spanning the gap. The CDR3 nucleotides are TGCAGTGCAGTGGACGGGGCTAACTATGGCTACACCTTC. It encodes CSAVDGANYGYTF.

This clonotype was observed at least ten times. V is TRBV5-6 and J is TRBJ1-1, with D unclear. Germline CDR1 is SGHDT and CDR2 is YYEEEE. The CDR3 spans 14 residues. The ends were cut back, 4 bases at V and 0 bases at J, with 10 bases in the middle. This CDR3 reads CASSPGGVNTEAFF. The CDR3 DNA is TGTGCCAGCAGCCCGGGTGGGGTGAACACTGAAGCTTTCTTT.

The table lists this clonotype with many counts. This chain joins TRBV7-2 and TRBJ2-3; the match to TRBD2 covers 10 bases. The CDR3 runs to 17 residues. Germline CDR1 is SGHTA and CDR2 is FQGNSA. Unmatched junction bases numbered 7, after V lost 0 bases and J lost 4 bases. The CDR3, as DNA: TGTGCCAGCAGCTTAGCGCAAAGCGGGGGGGTCGCAGATACGCAGTATTTT. It yields the protein CASSLAQSGGVADTQYF.

This clonotype was seen many times. This rearrangement joins TRBV6-1 to TRBJ2-7; 7 bases fit TRBD1. The CDR3 is made up of 16 amino acids. The germline V gene has CDR1 MNHNS and CDR2 SASEGT. V was pared by 3 bases and J by 0 bases, with 8 bases of the junction left unmatched. CDR3 sequence: CASSELRQGTSYEQYV. The CDR3 DNA follows: TGTGCCAGCAGTGAGTTACGACAGGGTACCTCCTACGAGCAGTACGTC.

The chain carries TRBV24-1 and TRBJ2-1; maybe TRBD1 (7 bases). Between the trimmed V and J ends, which lost 3 bases and 0 bases, there was a span of 20 bases. This CDR3 is built from 19 residues. Germline assignment: CDR1 KGHDR and CDR2 SFDVKD. CDR3 nucleotides: TGTGCCACCAGTGATATTACATCTTCAGGGGGGAGCTCCTACAATGAGCAGTTCTTC. It is translated as CATSDITSSGGSSYNEQFF.

This rearrangement joins TRBV5-4 to TRBJ2-5; D ambiguous. CDR3 length equals 14 residues. Trimming removed 1 base at V and 5 bases at J, with 12 bases between. In germline, CDR1 is SGHNT, CDR2 YYREEE (reference sequence). The CDR3, as DNA: TGTGCCAGCAGCTTGCCTCGGAAGGGCGAGACCCAGTACTTC. Translated, it gives CASSLPRKGETQYF.

This clonotype was picked up many times. The V gene is TRBV7-2, the J gene TRBJ2-7, with TRBD1 matching 7 bases. This CDR3 is built from 15 residues. Germline V gives CDR1 SGHTA, CDR2 FQGNSA. Unmatched junction bases numbered 6, after V lost 2 bases and J lost 2 bases. CDR3 in DNA: TGTGCCAGCAGCTTACTCCACGGACAGGCCTACGAGCAGTACTTC. It encodes CASSLLHGQAYEQYF.

This clonotype was counted ten times or more. The rearrangement joins TRBV19 to TRBJ2-7; 8 bases are a match to TRBD1. Trimming cost V 7 bases and J 4 bases; bases outside gene matches: 6. Germline V gives CDR1 LNHDA, CDR2 SQIVND (reference sequence). This CDR3 spans 13 amino acids. DNA of the CDR3: TGTGCCAGTACCCGGACAGGGAGTTACGAGCAGTACTTC. Translated: CASTRTGSYEQYF.

Many counts were recorded for this clonotype. The chain uses TRBV6-1 and TRBJ2-6; TRBD2 agrees at 7 bases. J was trimmed by 1 base and V by 5 bases; bases with no gene match: 2. CDR1 and CDR2 (germline): MNHNS, SASEGT. CDR3 length equals 15 residues. Here the CDR3 reads CASSTGGSGANVLTF. DNA for the CDR3: TGTGCCAGCAGTACGGGGGGTTCTGGGGCCAACGTCCTGACTTTC.